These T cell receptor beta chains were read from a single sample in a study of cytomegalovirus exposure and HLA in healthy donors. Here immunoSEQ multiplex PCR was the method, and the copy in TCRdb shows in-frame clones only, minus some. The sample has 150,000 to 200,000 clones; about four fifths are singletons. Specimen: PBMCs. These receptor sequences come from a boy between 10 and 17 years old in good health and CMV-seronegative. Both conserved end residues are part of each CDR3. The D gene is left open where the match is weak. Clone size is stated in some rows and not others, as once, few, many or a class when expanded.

CDR3 DNA: TGTGCCAGCAGCCCTAGCGGGACCGCACGGGAGACCCAGTACTTC
CDR3 protein: CASSPSGTARETQYF
D gene: TRBD2
V gene: TRBV7-2
clone size: -
J gene: TRBJ2-5

CDR3 DNA: TGTGCTAGTGGTCTCTCAAGCTCCGACAGTTTTACCGGGGAGCTGTTTTTT
CDR3 protein: CASGLSSSDSFTGELFF
D gene: -
V gene: TRBV12-5
clone size: -
J gene: TRBJ2-2

CDR3 DNA: TGTGCCAGCTCACGGCAAGTGACCTCACCAGGTGAAAAACTGTTTTTT
CDR3 protein: CASSRQVTSPGEKLFF
D gene: -
V gene: TRBV18
clone size: -
J gene: TRBJ1-4

CDR3 DNA: TGTGCCAGCGGAGGGACAGGGGCTTCCTACGAGCAGTACTTC
CDR3 protein: CASGGTGASYEQYF
D gene: TRBD1
V gene: TRBV6-1
clone size: -
J gene: TRBJ2-7

CDR3 DNA: TGTGCCAGCTCACCAATAGACATGCAGTATGGCTACACCTTC
CDR3 protein: CASSPIDMQYGYTF
D gene: -
V gene: TRBV18
clone size: -
J gene: TRBJ1-2

CDR3 DNA: TGTGCCAGCAGCTTGCCGGCGAGGCCAAACACCATATATTTT
CDR3 protein: CASSLPARPNTIYF
D gene: -
V gene: TRBV5-8
clone size: -
J gene: TRBJ1-3

CDR3 DNA: TGCAGCGTTAGGCGGACAGGGTCCGGCACTGAAGCTTTCTTT
CDR3 protein: CSVRRTGSGTEAFF
D gene: TRBD1
V gene: TRBV29-1
clone size: -
J gene: TRBJ1-1

CDR3 DNA: TGCAGCGTTGAAGAGGGACTAGCGGGGCGCAATGAGCAGTTCTTC
CDR3 protein: CSVEEGLAGRNEQFF
D gene: TRBD2
V gene: TRBV29-1
clone size: once
J gene: TRBJ2-1

CDR3 DNA: TGTGCCAGCAGTTACCAACTAGGATCGGTTGAGCAGTTCTTC
CDR3 protein: CASSYQLGSVEQFF
D gene: -
V gene: TRBV6-5
clone size: -
J gene: TRBJ2-1

CDR3 DNA: TGTGCCAGCAGGGAAGGGACAGGGGTGAATGAGCAGTTCTTC
CDR3 protein: CASREGTGVNEQFF
D gene: TRBD1
V gene: TRBV2
clone size: -
J gene: TRBJ2-1

CDR3 DNA: TGTGCCAGCAGCTCATATACAGGGGCCCTCTACTATGGCTACACCTTC
CDR3 protein: CASSSYTGALYYGYTF
D gene: TRBD1
V gene: TRBV11-2
clone size: -
J gene: TRBJ1-2

CDR3 DNA: TGCGCCAGCAGCCAAGATCTTTGGGGGGTAAATGAGCAGTTCTTC
CDR3 protein: CASSQDLWGVNEQFF
D gene: -
V gene: TRBV4-3
clone size: once
J gene: TRBJ2-1

CDR3 DNA: TGTGCCAGCAGCCCGACCGGACAGGGTTTAGCCAAAAACATTCAGTACTTC
CDR3 protein: CASSPTGQGLAKNIQYF
D gene: TRBD1
V gene: TRBV7-9
clone size: -
J gene: TRBJ2-4

CDR3 DNA: TGTGCCAGCAGTGAGATATACCGGGACAGGGGAGGATCCGGGGAGCTGTTTTTT
CDR3 protein: CASSEIYRDRGGSGELFF
D gene: TRBD1
V gene: TRBV6-1
clone size: once
J gene: TRBJ2-2

CDR3 DNA: TGTGCCAGCAGCGGCCAGGGACAGCTGAACACTGAAGCTTTCTTT
CDR3 protein: CASSGQGQLNTEAFF
D gene: TRBD1
V gene: TRBV9
clone size: -
J gene: TRBJ1-1

CDR3 DNA: TGTGCCAGCAGTGAGGGGGATGGGGCCAACGTCCTGACTTTC
CDR3 protein: CASSEGDGANVLTF
D gene: -
V gene: TRBV6-5
clone size: -
J gene: TRBJ2-6

CDR3 DNA: TGTGCCAGCAGTGAATCGAGGGGGTACCAGCCCCAGCATTTT
CDR3 protein: CASSESRGYQPQHF
D gene: -
V gene: TRBV2
clone size: -
J gene: TRBJ1-5

CDR3 DNA: TGCGCCAGCAGCTTGGTACTAGCGGGAGGGCCCCGCACAGATACGCAGTATTTT
CDR3 protein: CASSLVLAGGPRTDTQYF
D gene: TRBD2
V gene: TRBV5-1
clone size: few
J gene: TRBJ2-3

CDR3 DNA: TGTGCCAGCCCAGGGGGATGTGACAATCAGCCCCAGCATTTT
CDR3 protein: CASPGGCDNQPQHF
D gene: TRBD1
V gene: TRBV14
clone size: -
J gene: TRBJ1-5

CDR3 DNA: TGTGCCAGCATCTGGCGCGGGAGCGGTGACACCGGGGAGCTGTTTTTT
CDR3 protein: CASIWRGSGDTGELFF
D gene: TRBD2
V gene: TRBV6-6
clone size: -
J gene: TRBJ2-2

CDR3 DNA: TGTGCCAGCAGCTTGGTGGGCGCCACAGATACGCAGTATTTT
CDR3 protein: CASSLVGATDTQYF
D gene: -
V gene: TRBV5-4
clone size: -
J gene: TRBJ2-3

CDR3 DNA: TGTGCCAGCAGCGATGGACTAGCGGGGAGCTCCTACAATGAGCAGTTCTTC
CDR3 protein: CASSDGLAGSSYNEQFF
D gene: TRBD2
V gene: TRBV7-6
clone size: few
J gene: TRBJ2-1

CDR3 DNA: TGTGCCAGCAGCCTATTTAGCGGGAGACCCTACAATGAGCAGTTCTTC
CDR3 protein: CASSLFSGRPYNEQFF
D gene: TRBD2
V gene: TRBV5-4
clone size: -
J gene: TRBJ2-1

CDR3 DNA: TGTGCCAGCAGCCCCCAGGGGGGAGGAGGCTACAATGAGCAGTTCTTC
CDR3 protein: CASSPQGGGGYNEQFF
D gene: -
V gene: TRBV11-2
clone size: few
J gene: TRBJ2-1

CDR3 DNA: TGTGCCAGCAGCCCGAGAGGGACCTACGAGCAGTACTTC
CDR3 protein: CASSPRGTYEQYF
D gene: -
V gene: TRBV9
clone size: -
J gene: TRBJ2-7

CDR3 DNA: TGTGCCACCAGCAGGGGACTAGCGGGGGATGTCTCCTACGAGCAGTACTTC
CDR3 protein: CATSRGLAGDVSYEQYF
D gene: TRBD2
V gene: TRBV15
clone size: -
J gene: TRBJ2-7

CDR3 DNA: TGCGCCAGCAGTTCGTATCCGGGTCATGCCTACGAGCAGTACTTC
CDR3 protein: CASSSYPGHAYEQYF
D gene: -
V gene: TRBV5-1
clone size: -
J gene: TRBJ2-7

CDR3 DNA: TGCAGCGTAACAGGAGCGAACACCGGGGAGCTGTTTTTT
CDR3 protein: CSVTGANTGELFF
D gene: -
V gene: TRBV29-1
clone size: -
J gene: TRBJ2-2

CDR3 DNA: TGTGCCAGCAGCGGGTGGGCCCAGAAAGGAGATACGCAGTATTTT
CDR3 protein: CASSGWAQKGDTQYF
D gene: -
V gene: TRBV7-9
clone size: -
J gene: TRBJ2-3

CDR3 DNA: TGTGCCAGCAGTGACTCTGCGGAGCACACCGGGGAGCTGTTTTTT
CDR3 protein: CASSDSAEHTGELFF
D gene: -
V gene: TRBV6-4
clone size: few
J gene: TRBJ2-2

CDR3 DNA: TGTGCCAGCAGCTTAAGGGCGGGGGGCGTGGAGACCCAGTACTTC
CDR3 protein: CASSLRAGGVETQYF
D gene: TRBD2
V gene: TRBV13
clone size: few
J gene: TRBJ2-5

CDR3 DNA: TGTGCCAGCAGTGACCGACCAGGGAACGACGAGCAGTACTTC
CDR3 protein: CASSDRPGNDEQYF
D gene: -
V gene: TRBV27
clone size: -
J gene: TRBJ2-7

CDR3 DNA: TGTGCCAGCAGCGATTCAGGGGTGGGAGAGACCCAGTACTTC
CDR3 protein: CASSDSGVGETQYF
D gene: -
V gene: TRBV5-5
clone size: -
J gene: TRBJ2-5

CDR3 DNA: TGTGCCAGCAGCCGACGGGAGATCCCAGATACGCAGTATTTT
CDR3 protein: CASSRREIPDTQYF
D gene: -
V gene: TRBV28
clone size: -
J gene: TRBJ2-3

CDR3 DNA: TGTGCCACCAGCAGAGATCCAAAGGCAGTGAGAGGCTGCACCTTC
CDR3 protein: CATSRDPKAVRGCTF
D gene: -
V gene: TRBV15
clone size: -
J gene: TRBJ1-2

CDR3 DNA: TGTGCCAGCAGCACAGGATTCATGAACACTGAAGCTTTCTTT
CDR3 protein: CASSTGFMNTEAFF
D gene: -
V gene: TRBV13
clone size: -
J gene: TRBJ1-1

CDR3 DNA: TGTGCCAGTAGTACCCCCTTAGGGGGTAATCAGCCCCAGCATTTT
CDR3 protein: CASSTPLGGNQPQHF
D gene: -
V gene: TRBV19
clone size: -
J gene: TRBJ1-5

CDR3 DNA: TGTGCCAGCAGGAAGGGACTAGCGGGAGTTTTATACGAGCAGTACTTC
CDR3 protein: CASRKGLAGVLYEQYF
D gene: TRBD2
V gene: TRBV27
clone size: -
J gene: TRBJ2-7

CDR3 DNA: TGTGCCAGCGGCTCAGCGGGAGGGGTGGATACGCAGTATTTT
CDR3 protein: CASGSAGGVDTQYF
D gene: TRBD2
V gene: TRBV6-1
clone size: once
J gene: TRBJ2-3

CDR3 DNA: TGCAGTGCCAGGGGAATAAGAGCTTTCTTT
CDR3 protein: CSARGIRAFF
D gene: -
V gene: TRBV20-1
clone size: -
J gene: TRBJ1-1

CDR3 DNA: TGTGCCAGCAGTGACTCCGCGGGGGGGTCCTACAATGAGCAGTTCTTC
CDR3 protein: CASSDSAGGSYNEQFF
D gene: TRBD2
V gene: TRBV6-4
clone size: once
J gene: TRBJ2-1

CDR3 DNA: TGTGCCAGCAGCTTGGCCAGGGGGACAGGGGAGACCCAGTACTTC
CDR3 protein: CASSLARGTGETQYF
D gene: TRBD1
V gene: TRBV5-6
clone size: few
J gene: TRBJ2-5

CDR3 DNA: TGTGCCAGCAGTCCCACAAGGCTAGCTGAAGCTTTCTTT
CDR3 protein: CASSPTRLAEAFF
D gene: -
V gene: TRBV28
clone size: -
J gene: TRBJ1-1

CDR3 DNA: TGTGCCAGCAGCACCGCCCAGGGAAACACCATATATTTT
CDR3 protein: CASSTAQGNTIYF
D gene: -
V gene: TRBV9
clone size: few
J gene: TRBJ1-3

CDR3 DNA: TGTGCTAGCAGCTTAGCACAGGGATACGAGCAGTACTTC
CDR3 protein: CASSLAQGYEQYF
D gene: -
V gene: TRBV7-7
clone size: -
J gene: TRBJ2-7

CDR3 DNA: TGTGCCAGCAGCGTTTCCATCTTCTCCGGGACCTACGAGCAGTACTTC
CDR3 protein: CASSVSIFSGTYEQYF
D gene: -
V gene: TRBV9
clone size: -
J gene: TRBJ2-7

CDR3 DNA: TGTGCCAGCAGTTTAGGGCCGAGCGGGGCCAACGTCCTGACTTTC
CDR3 protein: CASSLGPSGANVLTF
D gene: -
V gene: TRBV27
clone size: -
J gene: TRBJ2-6

CDR3 DNA: TGTGCCAGCATTAAGGGAACAGGGGGTCTTATGAACACTGAAGCTTTCTTT
CDR3 protein: CASIKGTGGLMNTEAFF
D gene: -
V gene: TRBV21-1
clone size: few
J gene: TRBJ1-1

CDR3 DNA: TGCGCCAGCAGCTTGGGCGGACACCCAACGCAGACCCAGTACTTC
CDR3 protein: CASSLGGHPTQTQYF
D gene: -
V gene: TRBV5-1
clone size: -
J gene: TRBJ2-5